This T cell receptor (beta chain) originates from a study of beta chain features in type 1 diabetes (dated by TCRdb to the late 2010s). General notes on the study: Mean age, gender distribution, total cell number and subset yield did not differ between patients and healthy donors. A total of roughly 100 million sorted cells were examined across all samples, and the number of cells per subset was strongly correlated with RNA yield. In the study, TCRB repertoires of sorted circulating CD4+ T cell subsets from recently diagnosed type 1 diabetes patients were compared with those of matched healthy donors. Regulatory and stem cell-like memory subsets were isolated from only 8 patients and about eight healthy donors, whereas naive and central memory subsets came from all 30 or so donors. The full study reports these points: PCR may preferentially amplify shorter templates, but because patient and control samples were amplified and corrected together, any resulting skew would affect both groups equally. At VDJ recombination sites, type 1 diabetes patients had fewer insertions and more deleted nucleotides, which implies abnormalities in thymic rearrangement. Because cDNA was sequenced instead of genomic DNA, activated cells with high expression could be over-represented, although the groups did not differ in activation or CD3 levels. Naive, central memory and regulatory TCRB repertoires appeared more similar among patients than among healthy donors. Only small numbers of individuals were included in the HLA sub-analyses, which left unresolved whether HLA type had any influence on TCRB rearrangement. Type 1 diabetes patients showed a moderate but significant shortening of TCRB CDR3 length in all four CD4+ subsets.

The entire amount of isolated RNA was reverse transcribed using the High Capacity cDNA Reverse Transcription Kit, so the sequenced TCRB transcripts were expressed ones. Naive, central memory and regulatory T cell samples underwent deep immunoSEQ sequencing, averaging around 4 million total reads per sample. Sorted cells were lysed in RLT buffer and RNA was extracted with DNase-treated RNeasy Micro or Mini kits, depending on cell number. Each cell subset was processed on its own to prevent cross-contamination, while patient and healthy donor samples were processed together. The immunoSEQ multiplex PCR was used to amplify TCRB sequences from cDNA, generating 87-bp fragments that spanned the CDR3 region. The amplicons were sequenced using the Illumina HiSeq platform. In the source study's methods: Synthetic template baselines were used to correct PCR bias computationally, reads within Hamming distance 2 were collapsed together, and singletons that could not be merged were discarded. Reads were aligned to IMGT to assign V, D and J genes, CDR3 length, and insertions or deletions at six rearrangement sites. Within each subset, clonotype counts were normalized to the number of sorted cells before true diversity and Gini coefficients were calculated with the tcR R package. The overlap coefficient, calculated on TCRB nucleotide sequences, was used to measure repertoire sharing. Out-of-frame TCRB sequences from naive cells were analyzed as a proxy for the pre-selection repertoire. TCRdb holds this immuneACCESS table with in-frame rearrangements only. Some clones are missing; in checked studies, unresolved V genes explain under half, and the rest has no known cause. V, J and clone size reflect that table, while D and trimming were determined from the DNA. The sample table lists hundreds of thousands of clones, roughly a sixth of them with a count of one. Jointly, the top ten make up under 0.095% of the sample.

This clone was seen at least ten times. The specificity of this receptor is unknown. Base qualities were left out, and no much larger clone turns up one base away. From each donor, a single peripheral blood sample of roughly 0.11 L on average was drawn into heparinised tubes. A BD FACSAria II was used to sort naive, central memory, regulatory and stem cell-like memory CD4+ T cells with a panel that included CD45RO, CCR7, CD25, CD127, CD95 and CD27. All sorted populations exceeded 95% purity. Right away, PBMCs were isolated by Lymphoprep density gradient centrifugation and were stained directly, with no culture step. To minimize batch effects, samples were stained and sorted in pairs, one healthy donor with one patient per experiment. Specimen: naive CD4+ T cells from blood. What this sample's cell subset or site label stands for: true naive CD4+ T cells. The clonotype comes from a man younger than 35 in good health.

The CDR3 reads as follows: CASSPDRADEQFF. The DNA is as follows: TGTGCCAGCTCACCGGATAGAGCGGATGAGCAGTTCTTC. Recombination linked TRBV18 to TRBJ2-1, and perhaps TRBD2 as D gene, on 5 matching bases. The junction carries 11 bases between V and J, which are trimmed by 3 bases and 8 bases respectively. From a lookup of the germline V gene, CDR1 and CDR2 are KGHSH and LQKENI. The CDR3 goes from the cysteine to the phenylalanine over 13 residues. Only CDR3 DNA remains: 39 bases, in frame from the first base.